One and the same sample provided the 9 T cell receptor beta chains below, sequenced in a study of regulatory T cells in long-lasting Graves disease. Time point defined: persistent/refractory GD, antithyroid drugs over 5 years with positive TRAb. Generation of the TCR library employed RNA extracted from PBMCs. Construction of the TCR beta libraries employed iRepertoire HTBI primers in conjunction with Arm-PCR of CDR3 regions. TCRdb reprocessed the multiplex PCR reads with MiXCR, giving one entry per CDR3 protein. The table includes some 430,000 distinct CDR3 sequences, around a fifth detected once. Sequenced here: peripheral blood mononuclear cells (PBMCs), sampled when the disease was refractory, from a patient treated with antithyroid drugs. These receptors originate from a female donor with Graves disease.

In its sample, this clonotype was seen many times. The chain has TRBV25-1 and TRBJ1-1; D unresolved. The CDR3 is made up of 13 amino acids. Germline-derived CDR1 and CDR2 are MGHDK and SYGVNS. Trimming pared 4 bases from V and 3 bases from J, leaving 9 bases between. CDR3 sequence reads: CASSGRLDTEAFF. In nucleotides, the CDR3 is TGTGCCAGCAGTGGGAGGCTGGACACTGAAGCTTTCTTT.

Notes on this clonotype: One junction end disagrees with the germline gene, perhaps due to a read error. The chain couples TRBV18 to TRBJ2-1; D is undetermined. There are 14 residues in the CDR3. Germline lookup yields CDR1 KGHSH and CDR2 LQKENI. The CDR3: CASSPIPWSGHFVF. Written as DNA, the CDR3 is TGTGCCAGCTCACCAATCCCATGGTCCGGGCATTTTGTCTTC.

The chain carries TRBV19 and TRBJ1-5; 7 nucleotides match TRBD1. The CDR3 loop spans 15 amino acids. V lost 6 bases and J lost 3; bases outside the gene matches: 8. The germline CDR1 and CDR2 sequences are LNHDA and SQIVND (reference sequence). The DNA for the CDR3 is TGTGCCAGTAGCATGAGGGGGCGGCTCAATCAGCCCCAGCATTTT. This translates into CASSMRGRLNQPQHF.

The gene calls are TRBV7-2 and TRBJ2-1; the D gene is possibly TRBD1 (11 bases). Trimming took off 1 base at V and 2 bases at J, with 33 bases between the two ends. In germline, CDR1 is SGHTA, CDR2 FQGNSA. The CDR3 sequence is 23 residues long. The CDR3 DNA sequence: TGTGCCAGCAGCTTAGGAAACCCCCTGGACAGGGGGCGGCTAGCGGGAGCCTACAATGAGCAGTTCTTC. This sequence encodes CASSLGNPLDRGRLAGAYNEQFF. The full variable domain, with the rest looked up from reference TRBV7-2 and TRBJ2-1, is GAGVSQSPSNKVTEKGKDVELRCDPISGHTALYWYRQSLGQGLEFLIYFQGNSAPDKSGLPSDRFSAERTGGSVSTLTIQRTQQEDSAVYLCASSLGNPLDRGRLAGAYNEQFFGPGTRLTVL.

This clonotype was recorded a few times. The junction departs from germline at one end; a sequencing error may be responsible. The rearrangement joins TRBV24-1 to TRBJ2-2; 7 bases agree with TRBD2. CDR3 length equals 17 residues. The germline gives CDR1 KGHDR, CDR2 SFDVKD. The CDR3 loop is CATSDTPSGGRGGELSF. The CDR3 DNA follows: TGTGCCACCAGTGATACTCCCAGCGGTGGGAGGGGCGGGGAGCTGTCTTTT.

The DNA of the CDR3 is TGTGCCAGCAGCTTAGCTTCCCTGGCTGGAAACACCATATATTTT. Amino acid sequence: CASSLASLAGNTIYF. The chain has TRBV7-6 and TRBJ1-3; D gene uncertain. The CDR3 consists of 15 residues. Trimming stripped 0 bases from V and 2 bases from J, with 8 bases between. CDR1 and CDR2 from the germline V gene are SGHVS and FNYEAQ.

This clonotype was found many times. CDR3 nucleotides: TGTGCCAGCAGCTTAGCCGGCGGGGGCTTAATCTACGAGCAGTACTTC. Translated, it gives CASSLAGGGLIYEQYF. This chain connects TRBV7-6 to TRBJ2-7; D perhaps matches TRBD2 (7 bases). The germline V gene encodes CDR1 SGHVS and CDR2 FNYEAQ. With 0 bases removed from V and 3 bases from J, the gap between germline ends came to 15 bases. The CDR3 has 16 residues. The full variable domain, rest sourced from reference TRBV7-6 and TRBJ2-7, is GAGVSQSPRYKVTKRGQDVALRCDPISGHVSLYWYRQALGQGPEFLTYFNYEAQQDKSGLPNDRFSAERPEGSISTLTIQRTEQRDSAMYRCASSLAGGGLIYEQYFGPGTRLTVT.

In this sample, this clonotype turned up many times. The chain couples TRBV28 to TRBJ1-5, with TRBD1 matching over 8 bases. Germline loops: CDR1 MDHEN, CDR2 SYDVKM. Trimming cost V 4 bases and J 11 bases; bases outside gene matches: 10. The CDR3 length is 14 residues. The CDR3 bases are TGTGCCAGCAGTTCTCACTTCACAGGGGGATCCCAGCATTTT. As protein: CASSSHFTGGSQHF.

Only a few counts were recorded for this clonotype. The V and J genes are TRBV10-3 and TRBJ1-2; D call uncertain. Germline-derived CDR1 and CDR2 are ENHRY and SYGVKD. V dropped 4 bases and J dropped 2 bases, with 8 bases sitting between them. The CDR3 is 13 residues long. The CDR3: CAISATENYGYTF. The CDR3, as DNA: TGTGCCATCAGTGCGACCGAAAACTATGGCTACACCTTC.